The clone carrying this TCR beta chain was counted a few times. Its antigen is not identified. Germline and genes: mouse. Cells from pooled cutaneous lymph nodes were sorted by CD4, CD8alpha, NKG2D, NKG2ACE and other markers. This record comes from a study of CD8+ T cells in alopecia areata. Across the whole study: Skin from approximately 6-12-month-old C3H/HeJ graft donors with spontaneous alopecia went to approximately 6-10-week-old female C3H/HeJ mice. Study findings and constraints: Scalp samples also yield sequences of resident alphabeta T cells from normal skin. Clarity of TCR sharing across patients fell short of that in mice, possibly HLA-related.

RNA, once extracted, was reverse transcribed into cDNA for use as the sequencing template. Sequencing used immunoSEQ multiplex PCR; TCRdb keeps in-frame clones, though not all of them. Sampling found 290,000 or so clones, none seen once. The sequencing sample was made of CD4+ T cells sorted from a lymph node. The TCR comes from a C3H/HeJ mouse with alopecia areata. The MHC haplotype of this mouse line is H2-k.

CDR3 DNA, as far as it was read: TGTGCCAGCAGTATTTCAACAAACTCC. This translates into CASSISTNS. The CDR3 in its entirety is CASSISTNSDYTF. The chain has TRBV19 and TRBJ1-2; the D is unclear. The read stops 4 residues short of the end of the CDR3; the missing end is completed from the germline J gene. The CDR3 extends over 13 amino acids. Trimming stripped 2 bases from V and 0 bases from J, with 5 bases between. Germline CDR1 is FNHDT and CDR2 is SITEND (reference sequence).